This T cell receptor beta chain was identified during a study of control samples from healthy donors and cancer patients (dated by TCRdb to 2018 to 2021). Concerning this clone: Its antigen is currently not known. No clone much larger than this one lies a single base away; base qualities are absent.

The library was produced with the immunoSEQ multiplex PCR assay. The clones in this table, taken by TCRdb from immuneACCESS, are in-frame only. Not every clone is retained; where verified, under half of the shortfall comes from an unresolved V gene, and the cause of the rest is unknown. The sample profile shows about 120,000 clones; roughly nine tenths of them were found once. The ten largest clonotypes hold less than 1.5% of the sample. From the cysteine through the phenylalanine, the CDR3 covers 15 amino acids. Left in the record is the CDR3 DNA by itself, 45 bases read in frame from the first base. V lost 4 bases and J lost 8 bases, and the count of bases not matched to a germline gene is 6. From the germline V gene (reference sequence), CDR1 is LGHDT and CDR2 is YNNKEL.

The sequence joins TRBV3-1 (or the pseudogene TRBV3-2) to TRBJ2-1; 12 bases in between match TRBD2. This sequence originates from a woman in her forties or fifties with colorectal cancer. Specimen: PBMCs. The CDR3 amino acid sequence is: CASSPSGRGADEQFF. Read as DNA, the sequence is TGTGCCAGCAGCCCTAGCGGGAGGGGGGCCGATGAGCAGTTCTTC.